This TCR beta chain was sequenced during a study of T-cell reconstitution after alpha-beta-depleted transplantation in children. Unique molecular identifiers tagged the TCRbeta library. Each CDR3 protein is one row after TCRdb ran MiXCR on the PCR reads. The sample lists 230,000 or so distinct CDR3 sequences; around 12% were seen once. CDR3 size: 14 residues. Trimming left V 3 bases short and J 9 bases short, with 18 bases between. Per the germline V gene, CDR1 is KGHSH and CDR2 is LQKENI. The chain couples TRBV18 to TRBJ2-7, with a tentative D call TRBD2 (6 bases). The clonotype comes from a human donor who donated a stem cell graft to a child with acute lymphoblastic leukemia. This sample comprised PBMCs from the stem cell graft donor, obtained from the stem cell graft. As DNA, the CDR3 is TGTGCCAGCTCACCGGGAGGCGGTGGTTCAGGGCAGTACTTC. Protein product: CASSPGGGGSGQYF.